The 12 T cell receptor beta chains given below trace back to one sample, sequenced in a study of T cells in Graves' hyperthyroidism and ophthalmopathy. TCR beta CDR3 region amplification was performed from RNA transcripts. When the TCR CDR3 underwent first-round RT-PCR, the HTBI primer set was used. MiXCR was run by TCRdb on the multiplex PCR reads, yielding one entry per CDR3 protein. The sample lists a few hundred thousand distinct CDR3 sequences, 22% seen once, with approximately 49% in the top ten. Sequenced sample: blood. All receptors derive from a woman in her 70s with Graves' ophthalmopathy.

At least ten counts were recorded for this clonotype. The rearrangement links TRBV28 to TRBJ2-1; 8 nucleotides line up with TRBD2. Per the germline V gene, CDR1 is MDHEN and CDR2 is SYDVKM. The CDR3 contains 17 residues. V trimming: 7 bases; J trimming: 9 bases; junction bases outside the gene matches: 20. The CDR3 region has the DNA TGTGCCAGCAAAACCGCCGCACTAGCGGCTGGGGCTCGTGAGCAGTTCTTC. Translating it yields CASKTAALAAGAREQFF.

J is TRBJ1-2 and V is TRBV30; D not certain. This CDR3 region has 14 residues. Germline loops: CDR1 GTSNPN, CDR2 SVGIG (reference sequence). The V and J ends lost 4 bases and 4 bases respectively, with 16 bases between them. The DNA for the CDR3 is TGTGCCTGGACTTACTCGGGGAACGGCTATGGCTACACCTTC. Its translation: CAWTYSGNGYGYTF. The complete variable domain, with remaining parts taken from reference TRBV30 and TRBJ1-2, reads SQTIHQWPATLVQPVGSPLSLECTVEGTSNPNLYWYRQAAGRGLQLLFYSVGIGQISSEVPQNLSASRPQDRQFILSSKKLLLSDSGFYLCAWTYSGNGYGYTFGSGTRLTVV.

This clonotype showed up many times. This rearrangement joins TRBV2 to TRBJ1-1; D call uncertain. The CDR3 totals 13 residues. Germline V gives CDR1 SNHLY, CDR2 FYNNEI. V was cut by 7 bases and J by 1 base, with 10 bases left in between. CDR3 DNA: TGTGCCAGCACTGAGGAGTCGAACACTGAAGCTTTCTTT. It specifies CASTEESNTEAFF.

This clonotype was observed a handful of times. Relative to the germline gene, one junction end is altered; a read error may explain this. In nucleotides, the CDR3 is TGTGCCGGCAGCCCAATCGGACTTCAGTACGAGCAGTACTTC. Encoded protein: CAGSPIGLQYEQYF. This chain links TRBV11-2 with TRBJ2-7, with a tentative D call TRBD2 (5 bases). CDR1 is SGHAT and CDR2 is FQNNGV in the germline V gene. The CDR3 covers 14 residues.

This clonotype was seen a handful of times. The chain links TRBV5-1 to TRBJ2-3; 12 nucleotides align to TRBD2. This CDR3 is 15 amino acids long. V lost 0 bases and J lost 8; bases outside the gene matches: 4. From germline, CDR1 is SGHRS and CDR2 YFSETQ. Here the CDR3 DNA reads TGCGCCAGCAGCTTGGAGCTAGCGGGAGGGAGTACGCAGTATTTT. It codes for CASSLELAGGSTQYF.

This clonotype was observed many times. The rearrangement uses TRBV28 and TRBJ2-5, with 8 positions matching TRBD2. The germline CDR1 and CDR2 sequences are MDHEN and SYDVKM. The length of the CDR3 is 15 residues. Germline trimming cut 5 bases from V and 5 bases from J; bases unmatched to any gene: 10. CDR3 coding DNA: TGTGCCAGCAGTCGATCGGGAGGGCCGGGGGAGACCCAGTACTTC. Encoded protein: CASSRSGGPGETQYF.

This clonotype has a handful of counts. CDR3 in amino acids: CSVALALSYNEQFF. CDR3 coding DNA: TGCAGCGTTGCACTAGCGCTCTCCTACAATGAGCAGTTCTTC. V gene TRBV29-1 combines with J gene TRBJ2-1; 7 bases map to TRBD2. J gave up 0 bases and V 4 bases, and 3 bases lay outside the gene matches. CDR1 is SQVTM and CDR2 is ANQGSEA in the germline V gene. The CDR3 is 14 residues long.

This rearrangement joins TRBV19 to TRBJ2-3; 8 bases map to TRBD2. V lost 3 bases, J lost 4 bases, and 6 bases stayed unmatched. This CDR3 region has 15 residues. Germline assignment: CDR1 LNHDA and CDR2 SQIVND (reference sequence). The CDR3 DNA sequence: TGTGCCAGTAGTATGGTAGCGGGATTTTCAGATACGCAGTATTTT. Residues: CASSMVAGFSDTQYF.

V gene TRBV12-5 combines with J gene TRBJ2-2, with no clear D. The CDR3 contains 16 residues. Per the germline V gene, CDR1 is LGHNT and CDR2 is FRNRAP. V lost 1 base to trimming and J lost 3 bases, with 12 bases between them. CDR3 nucleotide sequence: TGTGCTAGTGGTTTGGGGAATAGCCTGGACACCGGGGAGCTGTTTTTT. Encoded protein: CASGLGNSLDTGELFF.

This sequence joins TRBV9 and TRBJ1-2, with 8 bases that match TRBD1. With V trimmed by 0 bases and J by 4 bases, 5 bases remained unmatched. CDR3 length: 15 residues. Germline loops: CDR1 SGDLS, CDR2 YYNGEE. The CDR3: CASSVGGQGAYGYTF. The CDR3 DNA reads as TGTGCCAGCAGCGTAGGGGGGCAGGGGGCCTATGGCTACACCTTC.

CDR3 sequence: CASSVQGALGYTQYF. CDR3 nucleotide sequence: TGTGCCAGCAGCGTACAGGGGGCGTTGGGATATACGCAGTATTTT. V and J are TRBV9 and TRBJ2-3, with 8 bases aligning to TRBD1. This CDR3 comprises 15 residues. The junction had 8 bases not matched to a gene; V was cut back by 1 base and J by 7 bases. Germline lookup yields CDR1 SGDLS and CDR2 YYNGEE.

In this sample, this clonotype turned up many times. The CDR3 here is CASSLAGGTGQQYF. The CDR3 DNA reads TGTGCCAGCTCCCTAGCGGGAGGAACCGGGCAGCAGTACTTC. This rearrangement joins TRBV12-3 or TRBV12-4 to TRBJ2-7; 11 nucleotides align to TRBD2. The CDR3 sequence is 14 residues long. V was pared by 8 bases and J by 8 bases, with 11 bases of the junction left unmatched.